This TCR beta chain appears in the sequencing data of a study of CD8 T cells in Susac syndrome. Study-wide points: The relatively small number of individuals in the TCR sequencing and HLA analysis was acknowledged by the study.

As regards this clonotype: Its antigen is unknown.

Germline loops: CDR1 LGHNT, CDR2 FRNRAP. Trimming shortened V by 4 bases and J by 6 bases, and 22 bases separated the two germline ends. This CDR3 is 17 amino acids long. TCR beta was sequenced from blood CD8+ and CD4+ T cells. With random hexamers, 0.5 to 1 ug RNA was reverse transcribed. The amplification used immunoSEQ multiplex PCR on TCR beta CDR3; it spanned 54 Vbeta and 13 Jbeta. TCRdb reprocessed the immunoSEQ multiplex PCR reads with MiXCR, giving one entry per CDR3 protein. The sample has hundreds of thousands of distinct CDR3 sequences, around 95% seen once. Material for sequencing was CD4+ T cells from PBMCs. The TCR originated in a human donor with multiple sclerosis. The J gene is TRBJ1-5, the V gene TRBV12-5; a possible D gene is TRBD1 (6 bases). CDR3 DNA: TGTGCTAGTGGTTGGTCAGCTTTCCACAGGGAGCGTCAGCCCCAGCATTTT. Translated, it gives CASGWSAFHRERQPQHF.